The entry below gives a single T cell receptor beta chain sequence along with its context. Antigen specificity is unknown. The data are from a study of T cells in Graves' hyperthyroidism and ophthalmopathy. Whole-study findings and limits: Blood samples included most of the expanded thyroid clonotypes exceeding 0.001.

Trimming took 3 bases from V and 5 from J, leaving 18 bases between them. CDR3 length equals 17 residues. CDR1 and CDR2 (germline): KGHDR, SFDVKD. No ophthalmopathy progression within 18 months constituted stable Graves' hyperthyroidism. Newly diagnosed hyperthyroidism, duration under 2 months, in patients aged 18 to 65. Each diagnosis drew on symptoms, thyroxine, TRAb, thyroid ultrasound and orbital computed tomography findings. Researchers amplified the TCR beta CDR3 regions from RNA transcripts. Researchers ran a first-round RT-PCR on the TCR CDR3 using the HTBI primer set. TCRdb reanalysed the multiplex PCR reads using MiXCR and keeps one entry per CDR3 protein. Among approximately 590,000 distinct CDR3 sequences listed, just over 45% were seen once.

Sequenced sample: peripheral blood or thyroid tissue (not recorded which). The gene calls are TRBV24-1 and TRBJ2-2, with TRBD2 as a possible D gene (6 bases). This clonotype originated in a woman under 30 with Graves' hyperthyroidism. As DNA, the CDR3 is TGTGCCACCAGTGATACTAGCTGGGGTAAGGGGACCGGGGAGCTGTTTTTT. The encoded protein is CATSDTSWGKGTGELFF.